This is a list of T cell receptor beta chains from one sample in a study of blood T cell repertoires in COVID-19. Sequenced by immunoSEQ multiplex PCR; TCRdb stores in-frame clones only, minus some. The sample yields a few hundred thousand clones, around 80% seen once. Input material: PBMCs or T cells enriched from blood (not recorded which). All receptors derive from a young man with acute COVID-19. Both conserved end residues are part of each CDR3. The D gene is left open where the match is weak. Only part of the rows carry a size: once, few, many, or a class if the clone is expanded.

NA	TRBV3-1/TRBV3-2	TRBD2	TRBJ2-1	CASSPPQRGARNEQFF	TGTGCCAGCAGCCCGCCCCAGCGGGGGGCTCGGAATGAGCAGTTCTTC
NA	TRBV20-1	NA	TRBJ1-1	CSASRGRTNTEAFF	TGCAGTGCTAGTAGGGGCAGGACGAACACTGAAGCTTTCTTT
few	TRBV11-2	NA	TRBJ1-5	CASSDSDRLNQPQHF	TGTGCCAGCAGCGACTCCGACAGACTCAATCAGCCCCAGCATTTT
NA	TRBV7-8	NA	TRBJ2-1	CASTPRRSGNNEQFF	TGTGCCAGCACTCCCCGGAGGAGCGGTAACAATGAGCAGTTCTTC
once	TRBV7-2	TRBD2	TRBJ2-2	CASSFPGLAGGTGELFF	TGTGCCAGCAGCTTCCCCGGACTAGCGGGAGGCACCGGGGAGCTGTTTTTT
once	TRBV11-1	NA	TRBJ1-5	CASSEQGSNQPQHF	TGTGCCAGCAGCGAACAGGGTAGCAATCAGCCCCAGCATTTT
NA	TRBV27	NA	TRBJ1-1	CASSLGDRWTEAFF	TGTGCCAGCAGTTTGGGTGACAGGTGGACTGAAGCTTTCTTT
NA	TRBV15	NA	TRBJ1-3	CATSRGGGTSGNTIYF	TGTGCCACCAGCCGGGGTGGGGGGACCTCTGGAAACACCATATATTTT
once	TRBV7-2	TRBD2	TRBJ2-3	CASSASGGVGDTQYF	TGTGCCAGCAGCGCCAGCGGGGGGGTTGGAGATACGCAGTATTTT
NA	TRBV27	NA	TRBJ2-3	CASTLWGSKSRDTDTQYF	TGTGCCAGCACCCTTTGGGGCTCCAAATCGCGGGACACAGATACGCAGTATTTT
NA	TRBV30	TRBD1	TRBJ1-5	CAWSPDRSGTGFNQPQHF	TGTGCCTGGAGCCCGGACCGATCCGGGACAGGTTTCAATCAGCCCCAGCATTTT
NA	TRBV19	NA	TRBJ2-2	CASSKGAGPGELFF	TGTGCCAGTAGTAAAGGGGCAGGCCCCGGGGAGCTGTTTTTT
NA	TRBV29-1	TRBD2	TRBJ2-1	CSVEDPSGRASVVF	TGCAGCGTTGAAGATCCAAGCGGGAGGGCCTCTGTAGTCTTC
NA	TRBV6-5	TRBD2	TRBJ2-1	CASSYGLAGNEQFF	TGTGCCAGCAGTTACGGACTAGCGGGAAATGAGCAGTTCTTC
NA	TRBV2	NA	TRBJ1-5	CASSEVGGVNQPQHF	TGTGCCAGCAGTGAAGTTGGGGGGGTGAATCAGCCCCAGCATTTT
NA	TRBV7-3	TRBD1	TRBJ1-1	CASSFDRGSEAFF	TGTGCCAGCAGCTTCGACAGGGGGTCTGAAGCTTTCTTT
NA	TRBV10-1	NA	TRBJ2-2	CASIREWGGELFF	TGCGCCAGCATCCGGGAATGGGGCGGGGAGCTGTTTTTT
NA	TRBV3-1/TRBV3-2	NA	TRBJ1-6	CASSLQSDSPLHF	TGTGCCAGCAGCCTACAGTCCGATTCACCCCTCCACTTT
NA	TRBV2	TRBD2	TRBJ2-1	CASTEGGLAAYNEQFF	TGTGCCAGCACCGAAGGGGGACTAGCGGCCTACAATGAGCAGTTCTTC
NA	TRBV7-9	NA	TRBJ1-3	CASSPGGGGNTIYF	TGTGCCAGCAGCCCGGGAGGAGGAGGAAACACCATATATTTT
NA	TRBV27	NA	TRBJ1-5	CASSFNGLNQPQHF	TGTGCCAGCAGTTTTAACGGGTTAAATCAGCCCCAGCATTTT
NA	TRBV5-1	NA	TRBJ2-1	CASSLGLSSYNEQFF	TGCGCCAGCAGCTTGGGACTCAGCTCCTACAATGAGCAGTTCTTC
NA	TRBV7-9	TRBD1	TRBJ1-5	CASSLWGQEGNQPQHF	TGTGCCAGCAGCCTATGGGGACAGGAGGGCAATCAGCCCCAGCATTTT
NA	TRBV25-1	NA	TRBJ2-3	CATSQGSTDTQYF	TGTGCCACCTCACAGGGCAGCACAGATACGCAGTATTTT
NA	TRBV18	NA	TRBJ1-1	CASSEPGTEAFF	TGTGCCAGCTCAGAGCCGGGAACTGAAGCTTTCTTT
NA	TRBV24-1	NA	TRBJ2-2	CATSDLPGTGDTGELFF	TGTGCCACCAGTGATTTACCGGGGACGGGAGACACCGGGGAGCTGTTTTTT
once	TRBV10-3	TRBD1	TRBJ2-5	CAITTGQGEETQYF	TGTGCCATTACAACGGGACAGGGGGAAGAGACCCAGTACTTC
NA	TRBV15	TRBD1	TRBJ1-4	CATSRETGAGDEKLFF	TGTGCCACCAGCAGAGAAACAGGGGCAGGGGATGAAAAACTGTTTTTT
NA	TRBV2	NA	TRBJ1-1	CASREGTEAFF	TGTGCCAGCCGAGAGGGCACTGAAGCTTTCTTT
once	TRBV11-2	NA	TRBJ1-5	CASSLEGTQDQPQHF	TGTGCCAGCAGCTTAGAAGGGACTCAGGATCAGCCCCAGCATTTT
few	TRBV6-2/TRBV6-3	TRBD1	TRBJ1-2	CASSKTGTGLEGYTF	TGTGCCAGCAGTAAGACCGGGACAGGTCTCGAGGGCTACACCTTC
NA	TRBV11-3	TRBD1	TRBJ1-1	CASSSRGGANTEAFF	TGTGCCAGCAGCTCCCGAGGGGGCGCGAACACTGAAGCTTTCTTT
NA	TRBV7-9	NA	TRBJ1-5	CASSLGSNFNQPQHF	TGTGCCAGCAGCTTGGGCAGCAACTTCAATCAGCCCCAGCATTTT
NA	TRBV28	NA	TRBJ1-6	CASRGDNYNSPLHF	TGTGCCAGCAGGGGGGACAACTATAATTCACCCCTCCACTTT
NA	TRBV6-5	NA	TRBJ1-1	CASSYAAGMNTEAFF	TGTGCCAGCAGTTACGCGGCCGGCATGAACACTGAAGCTTTCTTT
NA	TRBV4-1	NA	TRBJ1-2	CASSQVFTETYGYTF	TGCGCCAGCAGCCAAGTGTTTACAGAGACCTATGGCTACACCTTC
NA	TRBV19	NA	TRBJ1-3	CASSITGSGNTIYF	TGTGCCAGTAGTATTACAGGCTCTGGAAACACCATATATTTT
NA	TRBV30	NA	TRBJ2-2	CAWNPYTGELFF	TGTGCCTGGAATCCATACACCGGGGAGCTGTTTTTT
NA	TRBV5-6	NA	TRBJ1-3	CASSFRQGSFSGNTIYF	TGTGCCAGCAGCTTTCGGCAGGGTTCCTTCTCTGGAAACACCATATATTTT
NA	TRBV5-1	NA	TRBJ2-3	CASSLSSDGTDTQYF	TGCGCCAGCAGCTTGTCTAGCGATGGCACAGATACGCAGTATTTT
NA	TRBV20-1	NA	TRBJ2-1	CSAREYSEQFF	TGCAGTGCTAGAGAATATAGTGAGCAGTTCTTC
NA	TRBV5-1	NA	TRBJ1-1	CASSPGHSNTEAFF	TGCGCCAGCAGTCCTGGACATTCGAACACTGAAGCTTTCTTT
once	TRBV5-1	TRBD1	TRBJ1-2	CASSQTGGYGYTF	TGCGCCAGCAGCCAGACAGGGGGTTATGGCTACACCTTC
NA	TRBV20-1	TRBD2	TRBJ2-1	CSASMGGRALWDEQFF	TGCAGCGCTAGTATGGGCGGGAGGGCCTTATGGGATGAGCAGTTCTTC
NA	TRBV5-6	NA	TRBJ2-1	CASSLGPSNEQFF	TGTGCCAGCAGCTTGGGTCCTAGCAATGAGCAGTTCTTC
NA	TRBV18	NA	TRBJ2-1	CASSEQGGNNEQFF	TGTGCCAGCTCAGAACAGGGCGGTAACAATGAGCAGTTCTTC
NA	TRBV7-8	NA	TRBJ1-1	CASSIGHRGSEAFF	TGTGCCAGCAGCATAGGACATCGGGGGTCTGAAGCTTTCTTT
NA	TRBV24-1	TRBD1	TRBJ1-2	CATQTGNYGYTF	TGTGCCACCCAGACAGGGAACTATGGCTACACCTTC
NA	TRBV5-1	NA	TRBJ2-1	CASSLAVRKHNEQFF	TGTGCCAGCAGCTTGGCGGTGCGGAAGCACAATGAGCAGTTCTTC
NA	TRBV21-1	NA	TRBJ2-1	CASSKAIRDRAYNEQFF	TGTGCCAGCAGCAAAGCGATCCGGGACAGGGCCTACAATGAGCAGTTCTTC
NA	TRBV6-5	TRBD1	TRBJ1-2	CASSSFVTGVRGYTF	TGTGCCAGCAGTTCATTTGTTACAGGGGTCCGTGGCTACACCTTC
NA	TRBV28	NA	TRBJ2-1	CASSPTGLTYNEQFF	TGTGCCAGCAGCCCGACAGGTCTAACATACAATGAGCAGTTCTTC